These 23 T cell receptor beta chains were all obtained from the same sample, sequenced in a study of T cell repertoires in cytomegalovirus infection. TCRdb reprocessed the reads via MiXCR and lists one record per CDR3 protein. The table records approximately 910,000 distinct CDR3 sequences, 31% of them present only once. These TCRs' antigens remain unknown. This sample comprised cultured CD8+ T cells from PBMCs, obtained from culture after CMV antigen stimulation. Receptor source: a human donor in good health (CMV status not recorded). Some clones in this sample may be carry-over from other donors' samples.

The chain recombines TRBV7-6 with TRBJ1-4; D call uncertain. V was clipped by 5 bases and J by 0 bases, with 10 bases between them. The V gene's germline CDR1 is SGHVS and CDR2 FNYEAQ. The CDR3 sequence is 15 residues long. The CDR3 reads CASSRQAATNEKLFF. The CDR3 nucleotides read TGTGCCAGCAGCCGTCAGGCTGCAACTAATGAAAAACTGTTTTTT.

There are a few counts of this clonotype. The chain recombines TRBV12-3 or TRBV12-4 with TRBJ1-4, with D uncertain. The V and J ends lost 1 base and 7 bases respectively, with 7 bases between them. The CDR3 spans 13 residues. CDR3: CASSLEGAEKLFF. CDR3 bases: TGTGCCAGCAGTTTAGAGGGAGCTGAAAAACTGTTTTTT.

The V and J genes are TRBV9 and TRBJ1-1, with 9 positions matching TRBD1. Trimming at V came to 4 bases and at J to 5 bases, leaving 9 bases not matched to a gene. This CDR3 comprises 15 residues. CDR1 is SGDLS and CDR2 is YYNGEE in the germline V gene. CDR3 in amino acids: CASSTGQGRWTEAFF. CDR3 bases: TGTGCCAGCAGCACCGGACAGGGGAGATGGACTGAAGCTTTCTTT. Supplemented by reference TRBV9 and TRBJ1-1, the full variable domain reads DSGVTQTPKHLITATGQRVTLRCSPRSGDLSVYWYQQSLDQGLQFLIQYYNGEERAKGNILERFSAQQFPDLHSELNLSSLELGDSALYFCASSTGQGRWTEAFFGQGTRLTVV.

Only a few counts were recorded for this clonotype. The CDR3 protein is CASSLFDTYEQYF. The CDR3 DNA follows: TGTGCCAGCAGTTTGTTTGACACCTACGAGCAGTACTTC. The chain uses TRBV12-3 or TRBV12-4 and TRBJ2-7; D is unclear. Trimming cost V 3 bases and J 2 bases, with 8 bases left between them. CDR3 length equals 13 residues.

The rearrangement links TRBV6-2 or TRBV6-3 to TRBJ2-1; D uncertain. Trimming removed 0 bases at V and 2 bases at J, with 14 bases between. The CDR3 is 17 residues long. Germline assignment: CDR1 MNHEY and CDR2 SVGEGT. Here the CDR3 reads CASSYSPDALTYNEQFF. The CDR3 DNA sequence: TGTGCCAGCAGTTACTCCCCGGACGCCCTCACCTACAATGAGCAGTTCTTC.

The chain is built from TRBV25-1 and TRBJ2-1; TRBD2 matches at 7 bases. Germline CDR1 is MGHDK and CDR2 is SYGVNS. The length of the CDR3 is 13 residues. The trim removed 1 base at V and 9 bases at J, leaving 3 bases unmatched. CDR3 nucleotides: TGTGCCAGCAGTGAATTCGCTAGCGGTGAGCAGTTCTTC. Translation: CASSEFASGEQFF.

The genes are TRBV7-3 and TRBJ2-2; D not certain. The CDR3 is 10 amino acids. Germline V gives CDR1 SGHTA, CDR2 FQGTGA. With 8 bases removed from V and 8 bases from J, the gap between germline ends came to 6 bases. CDR3 DNA: TGTGCCAGCCTAAGAGGGGAGCTGTTTTTT. It encodes CASLRGELFF.

The V gene is TRBV7-6, the J gene TRBJ1-1; 8 bases align to TRBD1. This CDR3 spans 15 amino acids. The germline V gene encodes CDR1 SGHVS and CDR2 FNYEAQ. Trimming at V came to 6 bases and at J to 6 bases, leaving 12 bases not matched to a gene. The DNA of the CDR3 is TGTGCCAGCAGGCCGGTCACAGGGGGGGGACCTGAAGCTTTCTTT. It translates to CASRPVTGGGPEAFF. Using reference TRBV7-6 and TRBJ1-1 for the parts outside the CDR3, the full variable domain is GAGVSQSPRYKVTKRGQDVALRCDPISGHVSLYWYRQALGQGPEFLTYFNYEAQQDKSGLPNDRFSAERPEGSISTLTIQRTEQRDSAMYRCASRPVTGGGPEAFFGQGTRLTVV.

DNA of the CDR3: TGTGCCACCAGCAGAGATCCTTCCACTGAAGCTTTCTTT. Translated: CATSRDPSTEAFF. The rearrangement uses TRBV15 and TRBJ1-1; D gene uncertain. Trimming removed 0 bases at V and 4 bases at J, with 6 bases between. Germline values: CDR1 LNHNV, CDR2 YYDKDF (reference sequence). This CDR3 has 13 residues.

This clonotype has only a few counts. The V gene is TRBV7-6, the J gene TRBJ2-2; unclear D gene. The CDR3 has 16 residues. V was cut by 5 bases and J by 3 bases, with 16 bases left in between. The germline gives CDR1 SGHVS, CDR2 FNYEAQ. CDR3 nucleotides: TGTGCCAGCAGCCCCCAGGAAGGGTATTACACCGGGGAGCTGTTTTTT. Encoded protein: CASSPQEGYYTGELFF.

This clonotype came up many times. The chain has TRBV28 and TRBJ1-2; D not resolved. This CDR3 spans 13 amino acids. V shed 8 bases and J shed 5 bases, with 15 bases lying between them. Germline CDR1 is MDHEN and CDR2 is SYDVKM. The CDR3 bases are TGTGCCAGCTTAGGACGGCCCCTGTATGGCTACACCTTC. It encodes CASLGRPLYGYTF.

This chain links TRBV5-1 with TRBJ2-1, with no clear D. CDR3 length equals 14 residues. The V gene's germline CDR1 is SGHRS and CDR2 YFSETQ. Trimming shortened V by 2 bases and J by 6 bases, and 12 bases separated the two germline ends. The CDR3 here is CASSFESYFNEQFF. The CDR3 DNA is TGCGCCAGCAGCTTCGAAAGTTATTTCAATGAGCAGTTCTTC.

This clonotype has a handful of counts. The V call is TRBV20-1, the J call TRBJ1-5; unclear D gene. The CDR3 totals 16 residues. Between the trimmed V and J ends, which lost 5 bases and 0 bases, there was a span of 17 bases. CDR1 is DFQATT, CDR2 SNEGSKA, per germline (reference sequence). The CDR3 sequence: CSAQELGDGSNQPQHF. The CDR3 nucleotides read TGCAGTGCTCAAGAGCTGGGTGATGGTAGCAATCAGCCCCAGCATTTT.

The gene calls are TRBV12-3 or TRBV12-4 and TRBJ1-1; D may be TRBD1 (5 bases). The CDR3 is 13 amino acids. V lost 6 bases to trimming and J lost 6 bases, with 14 bases between them. CDR3 loop: CASSPAGGPEAFF. The DNA of the CDR3 is TGTGCCAGCAGCCCGGCCGGGGGACCTGAAGCTTTCTTT.

There are many counts of this clonotype. The chain carries TRBV7-6 and TRBJ2-3; tentative D call: TRBD1 (5 bases). This CDR3 has 13 amino acids. Germline V gives CDR1 SGHVS, CDR2 FNYEAQ. Trimming took off 4 bases at V and 2 bases at J, with 7 bases between the two ends. The CDR3 sequence: CASSSGPTDTQYF. DNA for the CDR3: TGTGCCAGCAGCTCAGGGCCCACAGATACGCAGTATTTT.

This rearrangement joins TRBV11-3 to TRBJ2-1; TRBD1 matches 7 bases. Trimming took 4 bases from V and 7 from J; bases not matched to a gene: 4. The CDR3 totals 13 residues. Germline V CDR1 and CDR2: SGHNT, YENEEA. The chain's CDR3 is CASSSAQGNEQFF. CDR3 nucleotides: TGTGCCAGCAGCTCCGCACAGGGGAATGAGCAGTTCTTC.

The V call is TRBV6-5, the J call TRBJ2-2, with D hard to call. Trimming stripped 0 bases from V and 7 bases from J, with 9 bases between. Germline loops: CDR1 MNHEY, CDR2 SVGAGI. CDR3 length: 14 residues. The chain's CDR3 is CASSYSAGGGELFF. The CDR3 nucleotides read TGTGCCAGCAGTTACTCAGCAGGCGGCGGGGAGCTGTTTTTT.

This clonotype has a count of ten or more. The rearrangement links TRBV6-5 to TRBJ2-5; TRBD2 agrees at 9 bases. Trimming cost V 2 bases and J 5 bases; bases outside gene matches: 6. The V gene's germline CDR1 is MNHEY and CDR2 SVGAGI. The CDR3 runs 15 residues. This CDR3 is CASSYGRGGKETQYF. The DNA for the CDR3 is TGTGCCAGCAGTTACGGGCGGGGGGGCAAGGAGACCCAGTACTTC.

The table lists this clonotype with many counts. The genes are TRBV11-2 and TRBJ2-1; no firm D call. The CDR3 contains 15 residues. V shed 5 bases and J shed 0 bases, with 11 bases lying between them. Germline CDR1 SGHAT, CDR2 FQNNGV. As DNA, the CDR3 is TGTGCCAGCAGCGTCGACTTGAGCTCCTACAATGAGCAGTTCTTC. Encoded protein: CASSVDLSSYNEQFF.

This chain joins TRBV19 and TRBJ1-1, with unresolved D. The CDR3 has 13 residues. The germline gives CDR1 LNHDA, CDR2 SQIVND (reference sequence). V was clipped by 8 bases and J by 3 bases, with 13 bases between them. Here the CDR3 reads CASLPRSHTEAFF. The CDR3 DNA is TGTGCCAGTTTACCTCGTTCTCACACTGAAGCTTTCTTT.

The V gene is TRBV10-3, the J gene TRBJ1-5; no definite D call. The ends were cut back, 10 bases at V and 0 bases at J, with 13 bases in the middle. The CDR3 has 14 residues. CDR1 and CDR2 from the germline V gene are ENHRY and SYGVKD. CDR3 in amino acids: CATEAEDSNQPQHF. CDR3 bases: TGTGCCACGGAGGCGGAAGATAGCAATCAGCCCCAGCATTTT.

The chain is built from TRBV13 and TRBJ1-5; 7 bases line up with TRBD1. The junction had 9 bases not matched to a gene; V was cut back by 5 bases and J by 2 bases. This CDR3 has 16 amino acids. Germline V gene data show CDR1 as PRHDT and CDR2 as FYEKMQ (reference sequence). The CDR3: CASSLNRGAGNQPQHF. The CDR3 region has the DNA TGTGCCAGCAGCCTAAACAGGGGCGCGGGCAATCAGCCCCAGCATTTT.

This clonotype was observed a few times. The chain recombines TRBV7-9 with TRBJ1-5; D uncertain. The CDR3 extends over 14 amino acids. Germline assignment: CDR1 SEHNR and CDR2 FQNEAQ (reference sequence). The V end was cut by 5 bases, the J end by 1 base, with 9 bases between. The CDR3: CASSAGFSNQPQHF. In DNA form, the CDR3 reads TGTGCCAGCAGCGCCGGGTTCAGCAATCAGCCCCAGCATTTT.